This TCR beta chain was found in a study of graft-versus-host responses after intestinal transplantation. About the study: Tacrolimus plus steroids were given to all recipients for approximately three years, preceded by anti-thymocyte globulin induction.

General study results and limits: Graft-donor T cell macrochimerism coincided with high graft-versus-host to host-versus-graft clonal ratios in allografts.

The CDR3 spans 14 residues. V lost 4 bases, J lost 5 bases, and 15 bases lay in between. CDR1 and CDR2 (germline): SGHRS, YFSETQ. With regard to this clone: Its antigen is currently unknown.

The data were produced by immunoSEQ multiplex PCR, yet TCRdb's version contains in-frame clones alone and is incomplete. The sample shows around 97,000 clones, around nine tenths of them seen only once. The source of this sequence is a human donor who received an intestinal transplant. The starting material was unstimulated CD8+ T cells sorted from spleen or lymph node cells, obtained before intestinal transplant. The chain uses TRBV5-1 and TRBJ2-5, with D perhaps matching TRBD2 (6 bases). CDR3 region: CASSIGRGSETQYF. In DNA form, the CDR3 reads TGCGCCAGCAGCATTGGACGGGGGTCGGAGACCCAGTACTTC.